The rows below give T cell receptor beta chains drawn from one sample of a study of CD8 T cells in ankylosing spondylitis. TCRdb re-analysed the 5' RACE reads in MiXCR, keeping a single row per CDR3 protein. The sample contains tens of thousands of distinct CDR3 sequences, 11% of which appear only once. The sequenced material came from blood, either unsorted or a sorted T cell fraction (not recorded which). The receptors stem from a male donor with ankylosing spondylitis or in good health (not recorded which). The CDR3 runs from the conserved cysteine through the conserved F or W. The D gene is left open where the match is weak. Clone size appears in some rows only: once, few, many, or a class for an expanded clone.

>NA|TRBJ1-2|many|TRBV24-1
CATARLAGYTF
TGTGCCACCGCGCGTCTAGCTGGCTACACCTTC
>TRBD1|TRBJ1-5|many|TRBV10-3
CAISEGTGDNQPQHF
TGTGCCATCAGTGAGGGGACAGGGGACAATCAGCCCCAGCATTTT
>NA|TRBJ1-1|many|TRBV9
CASSVDRKTEAFF
TGTGCCAGCAGCGTAGACAGAAAGACTGAAGCTTTCTTT
>TRBD1|TRBJ2-2|many|TRBV7-2
CASSLDRGNTGELFF
TGTGCCAGCAGCCTGGACAGGGGGAACACCGGGGAGCTGTTTTTT
>NA|TRBJ1-2|many|TRBV29-1
CSVMGSGSYGYTF
TGCAGCGTCATGGGCAGTGGAAGCTATGGCTACACCTTC
>NA|TRBJ1-1|few|TRBV5-1
CASSSSLPGNTEAFF
TGCGCCAGCAGCTCGAGTCTCCCGGGGAACACTGAAGCTTTCTTT
>NA|TRBJ1-2|many|TRBV27
CASSLEGTDGYTF
TGTGCCAGCAGTTTGGAGGGTACGGATGGCTACACCTTC
>NA|TRBJ1-2|few|TRBV12-5
CASGGTPGLGYTF
TGTGCTAGTGGAGGGACACCTGGACTTGGCTACACCTTC
>NA|TRBJ2-3|many|TRBV29-1
CSGGETDTQYF
TGCAGCGGCGGGGAAACAGATACGCAGTATTTT
>NA|TRBJ1-1|many|TRBV7-2
CASSSETRTVAFF
TGTGCCAGCAGCTCAGAGACCCGCACTGTGGCTTTCTTT
>NA|TRBJ1-1|many|TRBV4-2
CASSQGRAGATEAFF
TGTGCCAGCAGCCAAGGGCGGGCCGGAGCGACTGAAGCTTTCTTT
>NA|TRBJ2-5|many|TRBV5-1
CASSLGSGAETQYF
TGCGCCAGCAGCTTGGGCAGTGGGGCGGAGACCCAGTACTTC
>NA|TRBJ2-5|many|TRBV20-1
CSAPRLKETQYF
TGCAGTGCTCCGCGCCTTAAAGAGACCCAGTACTTC
>NA|TRBJ2-1|NA|TRBV7-2
CASSLRGGRYNEQFF
TGTGCCAGCAGCTTAAGGGGGGGCCGATACAATGAGCAGTTCTTC
>NA|TRBJ2-7|many|TRBV7-6
CASSAGGEQYF
TGTGCCAGCAGCGCCGGGGGCGAGCAGTACTTC
>NA|TRBJ1-1|many|TRBV12-3/TRBV12-4
CASSRQLNTEAFF
TGTGCCAGCAGCCGACAGCTGAACACTGAAGCTTTCTTT
>NA|TRBJ2-7|few|TRBV12-3/TRBV12-4
CASRLGTLSYEQYF
TGTGCCAGCAGGTTGGGGACACTTTCCTACGAGCAGTACTTC
>NA|TRBJ1-1|NA|TRBV3-1
CASSPFPGGPMNTEAFF
TGTGCCAGCAGTCCTTTTCCGGGGGGTCCCATGAACACTGAAGCTTTCTTT
>TRBD2|TRBJ2-1|many|TRBV9
CASTYLAGSYNEQFF
TGTGCCAGCACCTACCTAGCGGGCTCCTACAATGAGCAGTTCTTC
>TRBD1|TRBJ2-7|few|TRBV28
CAIIQGYEQYF
TGTGCCATTATACAGGGGTACGAGCAGTACTTC
>NA|TRBJ2-2|many|TRBV19
CASRPGHTGELFF
TGTGCCAGTAGACCAGGACACACCGGGGAGCTGTTTTTT
>TRBD1|TRBJ1-1|many|TRBV6-1
CASIPSNRGNTEAFF
TGTGCCAGCATCCCTTCGAACAGGGGGAACACTGAAGCTTTCTTT
>TRBD1|TRBJ2-5|many|TRBV5-1
CASRQQGARETQYF
TGCGCCAGCAGGCAACAGGGGGCTAGGGAGACCCAGTACTTC
>NA|TRBJ2-3|NA|TRBV19
CASSLNPDTQYF
TGTGCCAGTAGTTTAAATCCGGATACGCAGTATTTT
>TRBD1|TRBJ2-1|many|TRBV27
CASSLRGTASYNEQFF
TGTGCCAGCAGTTTACGAGGGACAGCCAGTTACAATGAGCAGTTCTTC
>TRBD1|TRBJ2-7|NA|TRBV7-8
CASGSGTGGYEQYF
TGTGCCAGCGGCTCGGGGACAGGGGGCTACGAGCAGTACTTC
>NA|TRBJ2-7|NA|TRBV19
CASSQKGLSGGEQYF
TGTGCCAGTAGTCAAAAGGGACTCTCTGGGGGCGAGCAGTACTTC
>NA|TRBJ2-5|many|TRBV5-1
CASSLDSPGMETQYF
TGCGCCAGCAGCTTGGACAGCCCGGGCATGGAGACCCAGTACTTC
>NA|TRBJ2-1|many|TRBV6-1
CASSDRVAAWREQFF
TGTGCCAGCAGTGATCGGGTAGCGGCTTGGCGTGAGCAGTTCTTC
>NA|TRBJ2-6|NA|TRBV12-3/TRBV12-4
CASSSPGLGSGANVLTF
TGTGCCAGCAGCTCCCCAGGGCTCGGGTCTGGGGCCAACGTCCTGACTTTC
>NA|TRBJ1-2|NA|TRBV11-2
CASSLLRGPTSLYGYTF
TGTGCCAGCAGCTTACTGCGGGGACCGACGAGTCTCTATGGCTACACCTTC
>TRBD1|TRBJ2-7|many|TRBV10-3
CAISLTGDSSYEQYF
TGTGCCATCAGCCTAACAGGGGACAGCTCCTACGAGCAGTACTTC
>NA|TRBJ1-1|many|TRBV6-5
CASSHERDTEAFF
TGTGCCAGCAGTCACGAACGGGACACTGAAGCTTTCTTT
>NA|TRBJ2-2|few|TRBV28
CASRPLGGELFF
TGTGCCAGCAGACCACTTGGCGGGGAGCTGTTTTTT
>NA|TRBJ2-1|many|TRBV20-1
CSARDPQGLKDNEQFF
TGCAGTGCTAGAGATCCCCAGGGGTTGAAGGACAATGAGCAGTTCTTC
>TRBD1|TRBJ2-4|many|TRBV20-1
CSARPRQGNIQYF
TGCAGTGCTAGACCCAGACAGGGAAACATTCAGTACTTC
>NA|TRBJ2-3|many|TRBV27
CASSLRAVSSTDTQYF
TGTGCCAGCAGTTTAAGGGCTGTCTCTAGCACAGATACGCAGTATTTT
>TRBD1|TRBJ2-5|many|TRBV18
CASSQDRGQETQYF
TGTGCCAGCTCACAGGACAGGGGGCAAGAGACCCAGTACTTC
>TRBD2|TRBJ2-7|many|TRBV12-3/TRBV12-4
CASSTTTSGYEQYF
TGTGCCAGCAGTACAACGACTAGCGGTTACGAGCAGTACTTC
>NA|TRBJ2-3|many|TRBV2
CASSGTWGDTQYF
TGTGCCAGCAGTGGGACCTGGGGGGATACGCAGTATTTT
>TRBD1|TRBJ1-1|many|TRBV5-1
CASSSGTGSTEAFF
TGCGCCAGCAGCAGCGGGACAGGGAGCACTGAAGCTTTCTTT
>NA|TRBJ1-4|NA|TRBV15
CATSNDRLTEKLFF
TGTGCCACCAGCAATGACAGGTTGACCGAAAAACTGTTTTTT
>NA|TRBJ2-2|NA|TRBV20-1
CSARDTREFYTGELFF
TGCAGTGCTAGAGACACACGCGAGTTTTACACCGGGGAGCTGTTTTTT
>NA|TRBJ1-1|many|TRBV29-1
CSVTGGPMNTEAFF
TGCAGCGTGACCGGGGGACCGATGAACACTGAAGCTTTCTTT
>NA|TRBJ2-6|many|TRBV29-1
CSVERSGANVLTF
TGCAGCGTTGAGAGGTCTGGGGCCAACGTCCTGACTTTC
>NA|TRBJ2-7|NA|TRBV5-1
CASSLGAVSSYEQYF
TGCGCCAGCAGCTTGGGAGCGGTGAGCTCCTACGAGCAGTACTTC
>NA|TRBJ1-5|NA|TRBV12-3/TRBV12-4
CASSLGNQPQHF
TGTGCCAGCAGTTTGGGCAATCAGCCCCAGCATTTT
>NA|TRBJ1-2|many|TRBV5-1
CASSLETTPYGYTF
TGCGCCAGCAGCTTGGAAACGACCCCCTATGGCTACACCTTC
>NA|TRBJ1-5|NA|TRBV5-1
CASSLGLQNQPQHF
TGCGCCAGCAGCTTGGGACTGCAAAATCAGCCCCAGCATTTT
>TRBD2|TRBJ2-1|NA|TRBV5-1
CASSWRQAGVDEQFF
TGCGCCAGCAGCTGGAGGCAAGCGGGGGTGGATGAGCAGTTCTTC
>TRBD1|TRBJ2-7|many|TRBV29-1
CSAGQGYNEQYF
TGCAGCGCAGGACAGGGTTATAACGAGCAGTACTTC
>NA|TRBJ1-2|many|TRBV20-1
CSAYRLGERGYTF
TGCAGTGCTTACCGCTTGGGGGAAAGGGGCTACACCTTC
>NA|TRBJ1-6|few|TRBV5-1
CASSLTEAYVEYNSPLHF
TGCGCCAGCAGCTTGACAGAGGCTTACGTAGAATATAATTCACCCCTCCACTTT
>NA|TRBJ1-5|many|TRBV10-3
CAISESLINMGVGPQHF
TGTGCCATCAGTGAGTCGCTGATTAATATGGGCGTCGGGCCCCAGCATTTT
>NA|TRBJ2-3|many|TRBV5-1
CASNRETGGSTDTQYF
TGCGCCAGCAATCGGGAGACAGGAGGCAGCACAGATACGCAGTATTTT
>TRBD1|TRBJ1-5|many|TRBV20-1
CSARRGNSNQPQHF
TGCAGTGCTCGCAGGGGGAATAGCAATCAGCCCCAGCATTTT
>NA|TRBJ2-5|many|TRBV12-3/TRBV12-4
CASRQTGARETQYF
TGTGCCAGCAGGCAGACGGGGGCAAGGGAGACCCAGTACTTC
>TRBD2|TRBJ2-3|many|TRBV5-1
CASAKRGGTDTQYF
TGCGCCAGCGCTAAGCGGGGGGGCACAGATACGCAGTATTTT